This T cell receptor (beta chain) was identified during a study of blood T cells in healthy people across ages. Study-level points and caveats: In the absence of known donor CMV status, changes in expanded clonotypes were possibly confounded. TCR beta diversity per million T cells fell roughly linearly with age.

The authors ran a second PCR of 7 to 11 cycles using a sample-barcoded 5' primer and a J-beta primer mix. Unique molecular identifiers of 12 random nucleotides labeled each cDNA. MiXCR, applied by TCRdb to the 5' RACE reads, yields one record per CDR3 protein. The sample records 850,000 to 1,000,000 distinct CDR3 sequences, 45% to 60% being singletons. Healthy individuals of Caucasian origin from Russia, aged roughly 6 to 90, served as donors. Trimming stripped 0 bases from V and 4 bases from J, with 17 bases between. The V gene's germline CDR1 is SGHTA and CDR2 FQGTGA. CDR3 size: 17 residues. On this clonotype: Its antigen is unidentified.

Sequences were obtained from blood. This receptor was identified in a woman aged 55-70 years in good health. The V call is TRBV7-3, the J call TRBJ2-3; D possibly matches TRBD1 or TRBD2 (6 bases each). DNA of the CDR3: TGTGCCAGCAGCTTAACACTGGGCGGAGGGGGGCCAGATACGCAGTATTTT. Its protein is CASSLTLGGGGPDTQYF.